Below, one T cell receptor (beta chain) is given with its context. Its specificity is unknown. The data were obtained in a study of cytomegalovirus exposure and HLA in healthy donors. Primers for the PCR totalled 60 Vbeta and 13 Jbeta. Libraries were prepared by immunoSEQ multiplex PCR; TCRdb keeps only in-frame clonotypes and omits some of them. The sample holds roughly 180,000 clones, 80% to 90% seen once. The study's findings and limits: About 87% or about 30% of the time was how often most TCR beta V segments were productive, according to an earlier analysis. The study recorded about 150 TCR beta chains that were cytomegalovirus-associated.

Donors consisted of healthy bone marrow donors. Deletions cut 6 bases from V and 8 bases from J, with 19 bases between. The germline gives CDR1 KGHSH, CDR2 LQKENI. This CDR3 region has 15 residues. Sequenced sample: PBMCs. The receptor's source is a man between 18 and 29 years old in good health and CMV-seropositive. This chain connects TRBV18 to TRBJ2-2, with no clear D. CDR3 sequence reads: CASSPAKSDPGELFF. The DNA of the CDR3 is TGTGCCAGCTCCCCAGCTAAGAGCGATCCAGGGGAGCTGTTTTTT.